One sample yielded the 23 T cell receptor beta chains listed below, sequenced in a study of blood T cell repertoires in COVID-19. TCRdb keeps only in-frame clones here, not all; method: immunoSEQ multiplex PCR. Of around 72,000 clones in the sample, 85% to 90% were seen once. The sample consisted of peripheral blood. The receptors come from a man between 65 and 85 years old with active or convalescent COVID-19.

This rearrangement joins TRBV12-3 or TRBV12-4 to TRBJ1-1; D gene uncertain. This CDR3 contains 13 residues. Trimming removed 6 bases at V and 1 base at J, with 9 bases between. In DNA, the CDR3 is TGTGCCAGCAGGAGGCGGGAGAACACTGAAGCTTTCTTT. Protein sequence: CASRRRENTEAFF.

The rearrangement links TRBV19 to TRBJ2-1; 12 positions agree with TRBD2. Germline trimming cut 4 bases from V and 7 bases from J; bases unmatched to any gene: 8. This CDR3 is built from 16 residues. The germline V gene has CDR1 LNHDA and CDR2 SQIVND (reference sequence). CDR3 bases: TGTGCCAGTAGTACCTCTAGCGGGAGGGCCAGGAATGAGCAGTTCTTC. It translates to CASSTSSGRARNEQFF.

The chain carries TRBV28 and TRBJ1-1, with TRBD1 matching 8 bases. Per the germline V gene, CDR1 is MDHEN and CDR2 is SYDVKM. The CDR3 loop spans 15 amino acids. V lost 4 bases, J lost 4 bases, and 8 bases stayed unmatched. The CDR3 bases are TGTGCCAGCAGTTACGACGACAGGGGTATCACTGAAGCTTTCTTT. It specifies CASSYDDRGITEAFF.

The CDR3 DNA reads TGTGCCAGCAGCCACTCGGACAGGGCGGGTGAGGCTTTCTTT. It is translated as CASSHSDRAGEAFF. V is TRBV3-1 (or the pseudogene TRBV3-2) and J is TRBJ1-1, with TRBD1 identical over 8 bases. The length of the CDR3 is 14 residues. The V and J ends lost 3 bases and 11 bases, in that order; junction bases with no gene match: 11. CDR1 and CDR2 (germline): LGHDT, YNNKEL (reference sequence).

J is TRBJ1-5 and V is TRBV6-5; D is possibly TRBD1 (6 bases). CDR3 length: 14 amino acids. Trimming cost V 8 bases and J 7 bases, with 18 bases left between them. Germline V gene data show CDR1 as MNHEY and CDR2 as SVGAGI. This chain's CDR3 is CASGPGVMGQPQHF. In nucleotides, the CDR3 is TGTGCCAGCGGGCCAGGGGTTATGGGGCAGCCCCAGCATTTT.

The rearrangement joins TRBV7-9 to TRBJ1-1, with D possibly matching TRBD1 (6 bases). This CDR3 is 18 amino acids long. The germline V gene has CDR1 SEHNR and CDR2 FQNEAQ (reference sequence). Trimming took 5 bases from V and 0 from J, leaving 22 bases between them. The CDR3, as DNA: TGTGCCAGCAGCGTCCTCCGGGACATTTGGAACCTGAACACTGAAGCTTTCTTT. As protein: CASSVLRDIWNLNTEAFF. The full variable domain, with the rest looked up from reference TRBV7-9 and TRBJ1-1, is DTGVSQNPRHKITKRGQNVTFRCDPISEHNRLYWYRQTLGQGPEFLTYFQNEAQLEKSRLLSDRFSAERPKGSFSTLEIQRTEQGDSAMYLCASSVLRDIWNLNTEAFFGQGTRLTVV.

The CDR3 reads CASSIGVAEAFF. In nucleotides, the CDR3 is TGTGCCAGTAGTATAGGAGTGGCTGAAGCTTTCTTT. The chain couples TRBV19 to TRBJ1-1; D is undetermined. V gave up 1 base and J gave up 6 bases, with 6 bases separating them. There are 12 residues in the CDR3. Germline values: CDR1 LNHDA, CDR2 SQIVND (reference sequence).

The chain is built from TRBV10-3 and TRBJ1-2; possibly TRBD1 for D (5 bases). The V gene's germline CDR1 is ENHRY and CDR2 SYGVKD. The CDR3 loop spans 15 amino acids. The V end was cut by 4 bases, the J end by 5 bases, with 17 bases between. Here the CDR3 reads CAISGALQGRYGYTF. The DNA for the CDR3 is TGTGCCATCAGTGGGGCTCTCCAGGGAAGGTATGGCTACACCTTC.

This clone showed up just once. The CDR3, as DNA: TGTGCCAGCAGCTTAGTAGCGAGCTTAGAGACCCAGTACTTC. It specifies CASSLVASLETQYF. The chain employs TRBV7-9 and TRBJ2-5; D might be TRBD2 (5 bases). Germline assignment: CDR1 SEHNR and CDR2 FQNEAQ (reference sequence). CDR3 length: 14 residues. Between the trimmed V and J ends, which lost 1 base and 4 bases, there was a span of 10 bases.

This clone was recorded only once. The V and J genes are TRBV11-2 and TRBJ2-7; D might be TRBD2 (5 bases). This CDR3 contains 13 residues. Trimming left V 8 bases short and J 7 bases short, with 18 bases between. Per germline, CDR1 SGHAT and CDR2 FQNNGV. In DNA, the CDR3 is TGTGCCAGCGTGAGTGGGAGTTCAAGGGAGCAGTACTTC. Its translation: CASVSGSSREQYF.

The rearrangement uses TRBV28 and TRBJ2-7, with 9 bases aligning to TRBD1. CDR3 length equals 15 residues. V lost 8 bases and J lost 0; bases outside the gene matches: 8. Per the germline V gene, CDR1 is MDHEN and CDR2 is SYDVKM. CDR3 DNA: TGTGCCAGCCTCACCGGACAGGGGAGCTCCTACGAGCAGTACTTC. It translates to CASLTGQGSSYEQYF.

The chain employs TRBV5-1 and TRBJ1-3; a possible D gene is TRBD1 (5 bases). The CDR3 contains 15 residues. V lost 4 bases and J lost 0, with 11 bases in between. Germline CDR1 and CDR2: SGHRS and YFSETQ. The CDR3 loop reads CASSAGTSSGNTIYF. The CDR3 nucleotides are TGCGCCAGCAGCGCCGGGACTTCCTCTGGAAACACCATATATTTT.

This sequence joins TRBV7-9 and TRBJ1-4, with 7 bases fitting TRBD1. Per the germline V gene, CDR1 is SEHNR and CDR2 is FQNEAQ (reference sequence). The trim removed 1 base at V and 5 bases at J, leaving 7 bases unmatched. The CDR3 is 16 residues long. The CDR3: CASSLGVGDSNEKLFF. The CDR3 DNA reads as TGTGCCAGCAGCTTAGGAGTGGGGGACAGCAATGAAAAACTGTTTTTT. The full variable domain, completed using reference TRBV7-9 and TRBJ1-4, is DTGVSQNPRHKITKRGQNVTFRCDPISEHNRLYWYRQTLGQGPEFLTYFQNEAQLEKSRLLSDRFSAERPKGSFSTLEIQRTEQGDSAMYLCASSLGVGDSNEKLFFGSGTQLSVL.

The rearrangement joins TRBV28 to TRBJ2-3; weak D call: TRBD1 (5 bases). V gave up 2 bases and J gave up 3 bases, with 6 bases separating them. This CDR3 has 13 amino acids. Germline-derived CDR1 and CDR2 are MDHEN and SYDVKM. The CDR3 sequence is CASSLQGTDTQYF. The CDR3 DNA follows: TGTGCCAGCAGTTTACAGGGTACAGATACGCAGTATTTT.

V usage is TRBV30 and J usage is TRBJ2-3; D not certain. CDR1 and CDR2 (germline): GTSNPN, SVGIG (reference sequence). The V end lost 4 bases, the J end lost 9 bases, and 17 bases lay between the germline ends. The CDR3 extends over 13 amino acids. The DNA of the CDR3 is TGTGCCTGGAACCCCAGGCCCCTTGTGACGCAGTATTTT. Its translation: CAWNPRPLVTQYF.

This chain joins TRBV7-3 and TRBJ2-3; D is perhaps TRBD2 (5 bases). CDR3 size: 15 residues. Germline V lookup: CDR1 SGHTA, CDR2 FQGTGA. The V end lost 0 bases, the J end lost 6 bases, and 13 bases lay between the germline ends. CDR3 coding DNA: TGTGCCAGCAGCTTAACAGGGAGTCTCCCTGATACGCAGTATTTT. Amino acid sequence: CASSLTGSLPDTQYF.

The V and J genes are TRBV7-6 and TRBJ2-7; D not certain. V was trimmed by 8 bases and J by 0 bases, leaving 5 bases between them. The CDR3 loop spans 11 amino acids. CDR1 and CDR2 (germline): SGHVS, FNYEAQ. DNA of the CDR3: TGTGCCAGCGGCAGCTCCTACGAGCAGTACTTC. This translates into CASGSSYEQYF. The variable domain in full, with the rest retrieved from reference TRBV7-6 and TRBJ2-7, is GAGVSQSPRYKVTKRGQDVALRCDPISGHVSLYWYRQALGQGPEFLTYFNYEAQQDKSGLPNDRFSAERPEGSISTLTIQRTEQRDSAMYRCASGSSYEQYFGPGTRLTVT.

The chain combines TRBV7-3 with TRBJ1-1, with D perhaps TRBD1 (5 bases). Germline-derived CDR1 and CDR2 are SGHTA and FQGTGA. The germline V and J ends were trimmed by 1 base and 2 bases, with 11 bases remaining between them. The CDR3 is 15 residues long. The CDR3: CASSLRRGTNTEAFF. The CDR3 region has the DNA TGTGCCAGCAGCTTAAGAAGGGGCACTAACACTGAAGCTTTCTTT.

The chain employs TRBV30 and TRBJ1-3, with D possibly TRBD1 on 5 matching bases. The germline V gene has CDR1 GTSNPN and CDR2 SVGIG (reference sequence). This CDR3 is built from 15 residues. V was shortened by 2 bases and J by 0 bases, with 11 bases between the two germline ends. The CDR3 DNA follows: TGTGCCTGGAGTCCCCGACAGAGCTCTGGAAACACCATATATTTT. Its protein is CAWSPRQSSGNTIYF.

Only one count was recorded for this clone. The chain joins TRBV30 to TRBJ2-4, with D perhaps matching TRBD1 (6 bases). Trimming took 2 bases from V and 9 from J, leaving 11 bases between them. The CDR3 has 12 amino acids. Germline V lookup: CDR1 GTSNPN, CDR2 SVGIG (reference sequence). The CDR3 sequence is CAWSTGFGIQYF. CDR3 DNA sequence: TGTGCCTGGAGTACAGGGTTCGGCATTCAGTACTTC.

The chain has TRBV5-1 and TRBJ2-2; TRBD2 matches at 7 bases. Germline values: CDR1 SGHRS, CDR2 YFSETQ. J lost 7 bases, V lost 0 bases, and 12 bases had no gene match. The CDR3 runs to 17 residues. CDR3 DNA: TGCGCCAGCAGCTTGGTTAGCCCCTATGGGAGGGGCGGGGAGCTGTTTTTT. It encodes CASSLVSPYGRGGELFF.

CDR3 in amino acids: CASSPGRDGNTIYF. The CDR3 coding sequence is TGTGCCAGCTCACCCGGCAGGGATGGAAACACCATATATTTT. This chain uses TRBV18 with TRBJ1-3, with D possibly being TRBD1 (5 bases). From germline, CDR1 is KGHSH and CDR2 LQKENI. The CDR3 extends over 14 amino acids. The V end was cut by 3 bases, the J end by 3 bases, with 9 bases between.

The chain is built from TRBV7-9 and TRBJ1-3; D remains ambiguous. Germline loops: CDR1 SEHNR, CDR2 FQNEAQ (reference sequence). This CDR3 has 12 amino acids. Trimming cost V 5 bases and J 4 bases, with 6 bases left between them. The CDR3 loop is CASSPQGNTIYF. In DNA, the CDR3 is TGTGCCAGCAGCCCGCAGGGAAACACCATATATTTT.